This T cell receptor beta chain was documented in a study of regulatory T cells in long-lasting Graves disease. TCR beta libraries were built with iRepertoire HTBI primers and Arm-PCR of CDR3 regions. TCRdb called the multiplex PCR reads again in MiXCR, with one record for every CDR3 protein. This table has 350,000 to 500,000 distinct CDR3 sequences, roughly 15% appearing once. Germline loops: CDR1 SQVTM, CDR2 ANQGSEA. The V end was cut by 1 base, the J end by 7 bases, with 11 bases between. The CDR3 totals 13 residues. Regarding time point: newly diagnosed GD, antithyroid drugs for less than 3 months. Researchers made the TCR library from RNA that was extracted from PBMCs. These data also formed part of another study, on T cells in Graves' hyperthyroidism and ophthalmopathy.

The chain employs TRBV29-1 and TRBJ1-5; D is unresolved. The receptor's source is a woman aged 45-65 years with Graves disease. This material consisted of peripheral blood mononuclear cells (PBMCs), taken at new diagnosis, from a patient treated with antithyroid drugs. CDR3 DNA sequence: TGCAGCGTTGAAGTCTCCCTGGGGCAGCCCCAGCATTTT. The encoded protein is CSVEVSLGQPQHF.